This entry features one T cell receptor (beta chain) sequence. The data belong to a study of human T cells and chemical hapten exposure. Study-level background: Donors were sensitized with 2% DPC on the upper inner arm.

The time point is: pre-sensitization, week 0. Treatment reported: therapeutic diphenylcyclopropenone sensitization with weekly scalp DPC. MiXCR, run by TCRdb on the RACE reads, gives a single entry per CDR3 protein. The table has roughly 80,000 distinct CDR3 sequences, 12% to 15% seen once; the top ten hold roughly 4.5%. The sequences come from whole blood, collected in connection with sensitization to the hapten diphenylcyclopropenone (DPC). The sequence was collected from a woman between 45 and 60 years old with alopecia areata. Some clones in this sample may be carry-over from other donors' samples.

DNA of the CDR3: TGTGCCGGCCGGAGCACCGGGGAGCTGTTTTTT. Translation gives CAGRSTGELFF. This chain links TRBV12-3 or TRBV12-4 with TRBJ2-2; D is uncertain. The CDR3 is 11 amino acids. The V end was cut by 11 bases, the J end by 4 bases, with 8 bases between.